These T cell receptor beta chains were read from a single sample in a study of blood T cell repertoires in COVID-19. Sequenced by immunoSEQ multiplex PCR; TCRdb stores in-frame clones only, minus some. The table lists tens of thousands of clones, 85% to 90% of them singletons. Sequencing was done on a sample of peripheral blood. These receptor sequences come from a man aged 60 to 75 with active COVID-19. Both conserved end residues are part of each CDR3. D genes are given only for firm matches.

D gene,J gene,V gene,CDR3 protein,CDR3 DNA
TRBD1,TRBJ2-5,TRBV7-2,CASSAGQGPYETQYF,TGTGCCAGCAGCGCGGGACAGGGGCCTTACGAGACCCAGTACTTC
.,TRBJ2-7,TRBV14,CASSRLGGGGRSYEQYF,TGTGCCAGCAGCCGCCTCGGTGGAGGGGGCCGCTCCTACGAGCAGTACTTC
TRBD2,TRBJ2-1,TRBV7-2,CASSFGTSAYNEQFF,TGTGCCAGCAGCTTCGGGACTAGCGCCTACAATGAGCAGTTCTTC
.,TRBJ2-4,TRBV18,CASSPPGAKNIQYF,TGTGCCAGCTCACCACCAGGGGCGAAAAACATTCAGTACTTC
TRBD1,TRBJ2-7,TRBV2,CASRSIPGQGAHEQYF,TGTGCCAGCAGATCGATCCCGGGACAGGGGGCCCACGAGCAGTACTTC
TRBD2,TRBJ2-1,TRBV2,CASSEAGLAVGNEQFF,TGTGCCAGCAGTGAAGCCGGACTAGCGGTGGGCAATGAGCAGTTCTTC
TRBD2,TRBJ2-7,TRBV28,CASSLGASGRTEQYF,TGTGCCAGCAGTTTAGGGGCTAGCGGGAGGACCGAGCAGTACTTC
.,TRBJ1-6,TRBV27,CASSLSRVNSPLHF,TGTGCCAGTAGTTTAAGCAGGGTTAATTCACCCCTCCACTTT
TRBD2,TRBJ2-7,TRBV15,CATSPLTGTTYEQYF,TGTGCCACCAGCCCCTTAACCGGGACTACCTACGAGCAGTACTTC
TRBD2,TRBJ2-7,TRBV7-6,CASSFSGTSSYEQYF,TGTGCCAGCAGCTTCAGCGGGACTAGCTCCTACGAGCAGTACTTC
.,TRBJ1-6,TRBV2,CASSVTGDSPLHF,TGTGCCAGCAGTGTGACAGGTGATTCACCCCTCCACTTT
.,TRBJ2-5,TRBV12-3/TRBV12-4,CASTRTGTETQYF,TGTGCCAGCACCAGAACAGGGACAGAGACCCAGTACTTC
.,TRBJ2-1,TRBV2,CASSRELGNEQFF,TGTGCCAGCAGCCGGGAGTTAGGCAATGAGCAGTTCTTC
TRBD2,TRBJ2-7,TRBV6-1,CASSGQAGGTRYPYEQYF,TGTGCCAGCAGTGGACAAGCGGGGGGTACTAGGTACCCCTACGAGCAGTACTTC
TRBD1,TRBJ2-2,TRBV19,CASSATGGISGELFF,TGTGCCAGTAGTGCGACAGGGGGCATCTCCGGGGAGCTGTTTTTT
TRBD1,TRBJ2-7,TRBV28,CASLDRVRSYEQYF,TGTGCCAGCCTTGACAGGGTGAGGTCCTACGAGCAGTACTTC
.,TRBJ2-7,TRBV7-3,CASSLTPLSYEQYF,TGTGCCAGCAGCTTAACTCCCCTATCCTACGAGCAGTACTTC
TRBD1,TRBJ2-3,TRBV6-4,CASRSTGNTDTQYF,TGTGCCAGCAGATCGACAGGGAACACAGATACGCAGTATTTT
.,TRBJ1-2,TRBV29-1,CSGGGGYGYTF,TGCAGTGGTGGGGGAGGCTATGGCTACACCTTC
.,TRBJ1-2,TRBV13,CASSLWAGLYGYTF,TGTGCCAGCAGCTTATGGGCAGGCCTCTATGGCTACACCTTC
TRBD1,TRBJ2-7,TRBV28,CASSGTGETYEQYF,TGTGCCAGCAGTGGGACAGGGGAAACCTACGAGCAGTACTTC
.,TRBJ2-7,TRBV7-9,CASSVSADSYEQYF,TGTGCCAGCAGTGTGAGCGCGGATTCCTACGAGCAGTACTTC
.,TRBJ2-5,TRBV6-2/TRBV6-3,CASSLGGVYQETQYF,TGTGCCAGCAGTTTGGGCGGGGTGTACCAAGAGACCCAGTACTTC